The 24 T cell receptor beta chains in this list originate from one sample, sequenced in a study of blood T cell repertoires in COVID-19. Assay used: immunoSEQ multiplex PCR; TCRdb lists only in-frame clones, some missing. The sample lists about 120,000 clones, approximately 83% occurring once. The specimen was peripheral blood. The receptors were sampled from a man older than 75 with acute or convalescent COVID-19.

The chain has TRBV7-9 and TRBJ1-1, with 9 bases lining up with TRBD1. Germline trimming cut 5 bases from V and 9 bases from J; bases unmatched to any gene: 10. CDR3 length: 14 amino acids. CDR1 is SEHNR, CDR2 FQNEAQ, per germline (reference sequence). In DNA form, the CDR3 reads TGTGCCAGCAGCCCATCCGCCGGACAGGGGAAAGCTTTCTTT. Protein sequence: CASSPSAGQGKAFF.

The V gene is TRBV7-2, the J gene TRBJ1-5; 7 bases are a match to TRBD1. Germline V gene sequence: CDR1 SGHTA, CDR2 FQGNSA. J was trimmed by 3 bases and V by 4 bases; bases with no gene match: 3. This CDR3 has 14 residues. CDR3 amino acids: CASSSGGYNQPQHF. The CDR3, as DNA: TGTGCCAGCAGCTCAGGGGGTTACAATCAGCCCCAGCATTTT.

V gene TRBV11-1 combines with J gene TRBJ2-4; D gene uncertain. This CDR3 has 13 residues. Germline V CDR1 and CDR2: SGHAT, FQDESV (reference sequence). The V gene lost 1 base and the J gene lost 15 bases, with 16 bases spanning the gap. The CDR3 protein is CASSLGERLPPYF. As DNA, the CDR3 is TGTGCCAGCAGCTTAGGAGAGCGACTCCCTCCGTACTTC. The whole variable domain, filled in from reference TRBV11-1 and TRBJ2-4, reads EAEVAQSPRYKITEKSQAVAFWCDPISGHATLYWYRQILGQGPELLVQFQDESVVDDSQLPKDRFSAERLKGVDSTLKIQPAELGDSAMYLCASSLGERLPPYFGAGTRLSVL.

The chain has TRBV9 and TRBJ2-1, with 8 bases lining up with TRBD1. The germline CDR1 and CDR2 sequences are SGDLS and YYNGEE. This CDR3 is built from 15 residues. V gave up 7 bases and J gave up 1 base; unmatched junction bases: 7. The CDR3 loop is CASDETGASYNEQFF. The CDR3, as DNA: TGTGCCAGCGACGAGACAGGGGCTTCCTACAATGAGCAGTTCTTC.

This clone was detected only a few times. The CDR3: CASSLVAGKTYNEQFF. The CDR3 DNA reads TGTGCCAGCAGCTTAGTTGCGGGTAAGACCTACAATGAGCAGTTCTTC. The chain couples TRBV7-2 to TRBJ2-1; a weak D match, TRBD2 (5 bases). This CDR3 contains 16 residues. From germline, CDR1 is SGHTA and CDR2 FQGNSA. Trimming shortened V by 1 base and J by 2 bases, and 12 bases separated the two germline ends.

The chain combines TRBV25-1 with TRBJ1-4, with TRBD1 as a possible D gene (6 bases). The V gene's germline CDR1 is MGHDK and CDR2 SYGVNS. Deletions cut 2 bases from V and 8 bases from J, with 15 bases between. This CDR3 is 15 amino acids long. This chain's CDR3 is CASSEGQLWGEKLFF. The CDR3 region has the DNA TGTGCCAGCAGTGAAGGACAGCTTTGGGGGGAAAAACTGTTTTTT.

This chain connects TRBV28 to TRBJ1-2; 8 bases match TRBD1. Germline V gene lookup returns CDR1 MDHEN and CDR2 SYDVKM. V was clipped by 5 bases and J by 1 base; unmatched bases: 6. The CDR3 has 15 amino acids. The CDR3 loop reads CASSQQTGVNYGYTF. The DNA for the CDR3 is TGTGCCAGCAGTCAACAGACAGGGGTTAACTATGGCTACACCTTC.

J is TRBJ1-5 and V is TRBV15, with 9 positions matching TRBD1. V was pared by 3 bases and J by 1 base, with 4 bases of the junction left unmatched. The CDR3 totals 16 residues. Germline V gene data show CDR1 as LNHNV and CDR2 as YYDKDF (reference sequence). CDR3 loop: CATSRGDRGSNQPQHF. Written as DNA, the CDR3 is TGTGCCACCAGCAGGGGTGACAGGGGGAGCAATCAGCCCCAGCATTTT.

This clone was detected a few times. The chain carries TRBV18 and TRBJ2-2; D uncertain. Trimming shortened V by 3 bases and J by 1 base, and 3 bases separated the two germline ends. Looked up from germline, CDR1 is KGHSH and CDR2 is LQKENI. The CDR3 spans 13 residues. CDR3 sequence (DNA): TGTGCCAGCTCACCCTGGAACACCGGGGAGCTGTTTTTT. Its translation is CASSPWNTGELFF.

This rearrangement joins TRBV28 to TRBJ2-5; TRBD2 agrees at 15 bases. This CDR3 region has 17 residues. Unmatched junction bases numbered 9, after V lost 6 bases and J lost 4 bases. Germline values: CDR1 MDHEN, CDR2 SYDVKM. This CDR3 reads CASSSGTSGRRGETQYF. The CDR3 coding sequence is TGTGCCAGCAGCTCCGGGACTAGCGGGAGGAGGGGAGAGACCCAGTACTTC.

J is TRBJ2-1 and V is TRBV5-4; D might be TRBD2 (5 bases). CDR3 size: 15 residues. V lost 0 bases, J lost 0 bases, and 7 bases lay in between. The germline gives CDR1 SGHNT, CDR2 YYREEE (reference sequence). CDR3 sequence (DNA): TGTGCCAGCAGCTTGGAAGGGAGCTCCTACAATGAGCAGTTCTTC. Amino acids: CASSLEGSSYNEQFF.

The genes are TRBV6-5 and TRBJ2-2, with D unclear. The CDR3 contains 12 residues. In germline, CDR1 is MNHEY, CDR2 SVGAGI. V dropped 6 bases and J dropped 6 bases, with 8 bases sitting between them. The CDR3 sequence is CASSPHSGELFF. The CDR3 coding sequence is TGTGCCAGCAGCCCCCATTCCGGGGAGCTGTTTTTT.

The chain is built from TRBV18 and TRBJ1-5, with 10 bases fitting TRBD1. The CDR3 runs to 16 residues. After removal of 4 bases from V and 0 bases from J, the junction contained 3 bases not matched to a gene. Germline CDR1 is KGHSH and CDR2 is LQKENI. In DNA, the CDR3 is TGTGCCAGCTCACAGGACAGGGGGTTTAGCAATCAGCCCCAGCATTTT. This sequence encodes CASSQDRGFSNQPQHF.

The chain recombines TRBV5-4 with TRBJ2-5; 9 bases are a match to TRBD2. The V gene end was trimmed by 4 bases and the J gene end by 3 bases; junction bases not matched to a gene: 7. The CDR3 sequence is 15 residues long. The V gene's germline CDR1 is SGHNT and CDR2 YYREEE (reference sequence). The CDR3 protein is CASSRGSGREETQYF. The CDR3 region has the DNA TGTGCCAGCAGCCGGGGTAGCGGGAGAGAAGAGACCCAGTACTTC.

This clone turned up a few times. The chain is built from TRBV7-2 and TRBJ2-5, with 15 bases matching TRBD2. CDR3 size: 17 residues. Germline values: CDR1 SGHTA, CDR2 FQGNSA. Trimming took 6 bases from V and 5 from J; bases not matched to a gene: 10. The CDR3 loop is CASRRGLAGGPSETQYF. The CDR3 DNA is TGTGCCAGCAGGCGAGGACTAGCGGGAGGGCCGTCTGAGACCCAGTACTTC.

The chain joins TRBV25-1 to TRBJ1-1, with a tentative D call TRBD1 (5 bases). This CDR3 comprises 17 residues. The V and J ends lost 1 base and 5 bases respectively, with 20 bases between them. The germline gives CDR1 MGHDK, CDR2 SYGVNS. The CDR3 loop is CASSELGGPSARTEAFF. CDR3 nucleotides: TGTGCCAGCAGTGAATTGGGGGGTCCCAGCGCGAGGACTGAAGCTTTCTTT.

The chain carries TRBV5-5 and TRBJ2-5; TRBD2 agrees at 7 bases. This CDR3 has 16 amino acids. Losses at the gene ends were 3 bases for V and 1 base for J; bases not matched to a gene: 9. Germline CDR1 and CDR2: SGHKS and YYEKEE (reference sequence). CDR3 sequence reads: CASSSTWAGVQETQYF. The CDR3 bases are TGTGCCAGCAGCTCGACTTGGGCGGGGGTCCAAGAGACCCAGTACTTC.

The gene calls are TRBV15 and TRBJ2-7, with D maybe TRBD2 (7 bases). The germline V and J ends were trimmed by 0 bases and 3 bases, with 9 bases remaining between them. This CDR3 is 14 amino acids long. From germline, CDR1 is LNHNV and CDR2 YYDKDF (reference sequence). The CDR3 region is CATSREGGGYEQYF. CDR3 nucleotides: TGTGCCACCAGCAGAGAGGGAGGGGGCTACGAGCAGTACTTC.

The V and J genes are TRBV9 and TRBJ1-1; D is uncertain. Germline CDR1 reads SGDLS; CDR2 reads YYNGEE. The CDR3 is 14 residues long. V lost 0 bases and J 7 bases, leaving 13 bases between the germline ends. The CDR3 region is CASSVDPVGVEAFF. The CDR3 DNA is TGTGCCAGCAGCGTAGATCCGGTGGGAGTTGAAGCTTTCTTT.

The J gene is TRBJ1-3, the V gene TRBV19; D remains unclear. V lost 8 bases, J lost 5 bases, and 19 bases lay in between. The CDR3 spans 15 residues. Germline V gene data show CDR1 as LNHDA and CDR2 as SQIVND (reference sequence). CDR3 residues: CASCVSPRGRNTIYF. The CDR3 region has the DNA TGTGCCAGTTGCGTCTCCCCGCGAGGGCGAAACACCATATATTTT.

The chain has TRBV18 and TRBJ1-1, with TRBD1 matching 7 bases. Per the germline V gene, CDR1 is KGHSH and CDR2 is LQKENI. The CDR3 runs to 15 residues. Losses at the gene ends were 4 bases for V and 3 bases for J; bases not matched to a gene: 8. The chain's CDR3 is CASSRGDRTYTEAFF. In DNA, the CDR3 is TGTGCCAGCTCACGGGGGGACAGAACATACACTGAAGCTTTCTTT.

The chain employs TRBV5-1 and TRBJ2-1; TRBD2 matches at 9 bases. This CDR3 spans 16 amino acids. Trimming cost V 5 bases and J 4 bases; bases outside gene matches: 10. CDR1 is SGHRS and CDR2 is YFSETQ in the germline V gene. CDR3: CASSFVSGGPYNEQFF. CDR3 sequence (DNA): TGCGCCAGCAGTTTCGTAAGCGGGGGGCCATACAATGAGCAGTTCTTC.

The sample holds one count of this clone. V and J are TRBV5-1 and TRBJ2-4; 10 bases are a match to TRBD2. J was trimmed by 8 bases and V by 2 bases; bases with no gene match: 7. The CDR3 runs to 15 residues. From germline, CDR1 is SGHRS and CDR2 YFSETQ. CDR3 nucleotide sequence: TGCGCCAGCAGCTTTGCTAGCGGGGGATCTTACATTCAGTACTTC. This encodes CASSFASGGSYIQYF.

The genes are TRBV3-1 (or the pseudogene TRBV3-2) and TRBJ1-1; no firm D call. The CDR3 extends over 13 amino acids. With 3 bases removed from V and 4 bases from J, the gap between germline ends came to 9 bases. Per germline, CDR1 LGHDT and CDR2 YNNKEL (reference sequence). The CDR3 DNA reads as TGTGCCAGCAGCCATGGCCGATCCACTGAAGCTTTCTTT. This sequence encodes CASSHGRSTEAFF.